One and the same sample provided the 2 T cell receptor beta chains below, sequenced in a study of T cell responses to AZD1222 COVID-19 vaccine. Profiling relied on immunoSEQ multiplex PCR, and the TCRdb table lists in-frame clones only, not all of them. Found here are some 150,000 clones, 86% of them singletons; the top ten hold roughly 5.1%. The starting material was peripheral blood, obtained 28 days after the second AZD1222 dose. All receptors come from an adult who received the AZD1222 COVID-19 vaccine.

Here the CDR3 reads CASSAPGSNQPQHF. DNA of the CDR3: TGTGCCAGCAGCGCCCCAGGAAGCAATCAGCCCCAGCATTTT. This chain connects TRBV11-2 to TRBJ1-5; D remains unclear. The CDR3 extends over 14 amino acids. Germline V lookup: CDR1 SGHAT, CDR2 FQNNGV. The germline V and J ends were trimmed by 5 bases and 1 base, with 9 bases remaining between them.

In nucleotides, the CDR3 is TGTGCCAGCAGTTTAGCGCTACAGGGGGAAGCTTTCTTT. Translated, it gives CASSLALQGEAFF. The rearrangement links TRBV12-3 or TRBV12-4 to TRBJ1-1; TRBD1 aligns across 7 bases. The CDR3 runs to 13 residues. Trimming cost V 0 bases and J 8 bases; bases outside gene matches: 3.